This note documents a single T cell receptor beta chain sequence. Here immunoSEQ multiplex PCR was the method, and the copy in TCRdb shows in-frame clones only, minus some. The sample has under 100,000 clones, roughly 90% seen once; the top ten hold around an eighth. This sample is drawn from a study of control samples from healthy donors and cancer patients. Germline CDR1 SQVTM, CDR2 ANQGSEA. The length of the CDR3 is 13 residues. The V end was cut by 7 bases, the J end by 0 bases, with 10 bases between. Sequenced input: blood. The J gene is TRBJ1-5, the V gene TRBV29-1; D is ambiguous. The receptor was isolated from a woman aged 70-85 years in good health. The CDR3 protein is CSASENSNQPQHF. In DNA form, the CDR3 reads TGCAGCGCCTCGGAAAATAGCAATCAGCCCCAGCATTTT.